Sequencing of this T cell receptor beta chain was carried out in a study of blood T cell repertoires in COVID-19. As for the study in general: From T cells, B-cell-depleted T cells, or PBMCs came the material, which was cDNA or gDNA.

TCRdb's copy holds only in-frame clones and misses some; the assay was immunoSEQ multiplex PCR. This table holds 130,000 or so clones, about 86% found once. The germline CDR1 and CDR2 sequences are KGHSH and LQKENI. CDR3 length equals 14 residues. Trimming took off 2 bases at V and 1 base at J, with 8 bases between the two ends. This receptor was taken from a woman aged 55-75 years with acute or convalescent COVID-19. The genes are TRBV18 and TRBJ1-2; D uncertain. Material for sequencing was peripheral blood. CDR3 amino acids: CASSPGHSNYGYTF. CDR3 nucleotide sequence: TGTGCCAGCTCACCAGGGCACAGTAACTATGGCTACACCTTC.